A selection of T cell receptor beta chains follows, all from one sample in a study of blood T cells in healthy people across ages. MiXCR, applied by TCRdb to the 5' RACE reads, yields one record per CDR3 protein. The sample consists of approximately 760,000 distinct CDR3 sequences, roughly 25% of them appearing once. The same sample was also used in a study of T cells of mothers and their children.

Sequencing was carried out using blood. The receptors stem from a boy between 10 and 17 years old in good health. Both conserved end residues are part of each CDR3. D genes are given only for firm matches. Clone size is given for some rows only: seen once, a few or many times, or a class if the clone is expanded.

NA NA TRBJ2-4 TRBV9 TGTGCCAGCAGCGTAGATGGCATGGGGGGCATTAACATTCAGTACTTC CASSVDGMGGINIQYF
TRBD2 NA TRBJ2-3 TRBV20-1 TGCAGTGCTAGAGATCCCGCGGGGGTCACAGATACGCAGTATTTT CSARDPAGVTDTQYF
NA few TRBJ2-7 TRBV15 TGTGCCACCCGGACAGCCGACTCCTACGAGCAGTACTTC CATRTADSYEQYF
NA NA TRBJ2-2 TRBV7-9 TGTGCCAGCAGCCCTATAGGGGCCGGGGAGCTGTTTTTT CASSPIGAGELFF
TRBD2 NA TRBJ2-1 TRBV6-6 TGTGCCAGCAGTCTCTTAGCGGGAGGGGCCTACAATGAGCAGTTCTTC CASSLLAGGAYNEQFF
NA few TRBJ1-2 TRBV3-1 TGTGCCAGCAGCCAAGGCTTCGGGGAAAACTATGGCTACACCTTC CASSQGFGENYGYTF
TRBD1 few TRBJ1-5 TRBV12-3/TRBV12-4 TGTGCCAGCAGTTGGGACAGTTTTGGGAATCAGCCCCAGCATTTT CASSWDSFGNQPQHF
NA NA TRBJ1-4 TRBV6-5 TGTGCCAGCAGCCGCAAAGGGGCGGGTGAAAAACTGTTTTTT CASSRKGAGEKLFF
NA few TRBJ2-7 TRBV11-2 TGTGCCAGCAGCTTGACTGCCGGGGAGCGGTACTTC CASSLTAGERYF
NA few TRBJ2-7 TRBV20-1 TGCAGTGCTAGAGATCTTGACGGGAGCGGGTACGAGCAGTACTTC CSARDLDGSGYEQYF
NA NA TRBJ1-5 TRBV28 TGTGCCTCAATTCCCTCAGGGGAATATAGCAATCAGCCCCAGCATTTT CASIPSGEYSNQPQHF
NA NA TRBJ2-1 TRBV19 TGTGCCAGTAGTATCTTGGGCCCCCATGAGCAGTTCTTC CASSILGPHEQFF
NA few TRBJ1-5 TRBV2 TGTGCCAGTGGGGGGAGCAATCAGCCCCAGCATTTT CASGGSNQPQHF
TRBD2 NA TRBJ2-7 TRBV7-2 TGTGCCAGCACCAAAAGGCAGGCTAGCGGGGAGGCCTACGAGCAGTACTTC CASTKRQASGEAYEQYF
NA many TRBJ2-2 TRBV20-1 TGCAGTGCTAGAGAAGGGGGTTCGACCGGGGAGCTGTTTTTT CSAREGGSTGELFF
NA NA TRBJ2-7 TRBV7-9 TGTGCCAGCAGCTTAGACCCCGGATCCGGAAACGAGCAGTACTTC CASSLDPGSGNEQYF
NA NA TRBJ2-5 TRBV4-3 TGCGCCAGCAGCCAGGTCCGGGCCATAGGGGGAGAGGCCCAGTACTTC CASSQVRAIGGEAQYF
NA NA TRBJ2-5 TRBV3-1 TGTGCCAGCAGCCAAGGGGACCAAGAGACCCAGTACTTC CASSQGDQETQYF
NA NA TRBJ1-2 TRBV7-9 TGTGCCAGCAGCCCACCTGGTAAACACCCCTCGGGCTATGGCTACACCTTC CASSPPGKHPSGYGYTF
TRBD1 few TRBJ1-2 TRBV5-6 TGTGCCAGCAGCCCCGGGACAGGGAGTGGCTACACCTTC CASSPGTGSGYTF
NA NA TRBJ2-6 TRBV7-9 TGTGCCAGCAGCTATGAGGGGGGCTCTGGGGCCAACGTCCTGACTTTC CASSYEGGSGANVLTF
NA NA TRBJ2-7 TRBV6-5 TGTGCCAGCAGTTACGGGGACGGACACCCCTACGAGCAGTACTTC CASSYGDGHPYEQYF
TRBD1 NA TRBJ1-1 TRBV4-3 TGCGCCAGCAGCCCTGGGACAGTTCTCACTGAAGCTTTCTTT CASSPGTVLTEAFF
NA many TRBJ2-3 TRBV4-1 TGCGCCAGCAGCCAAGTCACAGATACGCAGTATTTT CASSQVTDTQYF
TRBD1 NA TRBJ2-3 TRBV5-1 TGCGCCAGCAGCTTACAGGGGGAAGATACGCAGTATTTT CASSLQGEDTQYF
NA NA TRBJ1-1 TRBV29-1 TGCAGCGTTAAATCCAGGGGGAACACTGAAGCTTTCTTT CSVKSRGNTEAFF
NA few TRBJ2-1 TRBV7-2 TGTGCCAGCAGCTTAGCGAGGAATACAGGGCGGAATGAGCAGTTCTTC CASSLARNTGRNEQFF
TRBD2 NA TRBJ2-1 TRBV7-6 TGTGCCAGCAGCTTTAGCCCCACGGGGGGGCCAGGCAATGAGCAGTTCTTC CASSFSPTGGPGNEQFF
NA many TRBJ1-2 TRBV11-1 TGTGCCAGCAGCTTAGAGGGCGGTGGCTACACCTTC CASSLEGGGYTF
NA NA TRBJ2-7 TRBV7-9 TGTGCCAGCAGCTTTCCCAGGGCTCCTGACGAGCAGTACTTC CASSFPRAPDEQYF
NA many TRBJ2-3 TRBV12-3/TRBV12-4 TGTGCCAGCAGCTTGCGGGCAGATACGCAGTATTTT CASSLRADTQYF
NA NA TRBJ2-7 TRBV20-1 TGCAGTGTAGGGGGGGCCCGATCCTACGAGCAGTACTTC CSVGGARSYEQYF
TRBD1 few TRBJ2-3 TRBV10-3 TGTGCCATCAGTGTCGATATACAGGGGAAGGGCATAGATACGCAGTATTTT CAISVDIQGKGIDTQYF
TRBD1 NA TRBJ1-4 TRBV5-1 TGCGCCAGCAGCTTGGGGACAGGGGAGCAAAAACTGTTTTTT CASSLGTGEQKLFF
TRBD1 NA TRBJ1-1 TRBV6-1 TGTGCCAGCAGTGCTTACAGGGGACTGAACACTGAAGCTTTCTTT CASSAYRGLNTEAFF
NA few TRBJ2-6 TRBV2 TGTGCCAGCGATGGTCAGGGAACTGGGGCCAACGTCCTGACTTTC CASDGQGTGANVLTF
NA NA TRBJ2-4 TRBV4-1 TGCGCCAGCAGCCAAGTGGGACTAGCCAAAAACATTCAGTACTTC CASSQVGLAKNIQYF
NA NA TRBJ2-5 TRBV20-1 TGCAGTGCTAGAGATGTCTCGGTAGAGACCCAGTACTTC CSARDVSVETQYF
NA few TRBJ2-1 TRBV19 TGTGCCAGTATAGGGGGCGCGGGGCTTGAGCAGTTCTTC CASIGGAGLEQFF
TRBD1 few TRBJ1-4 TRBV5-1 TGCGCCAGCAGCCCCCGTCGACAGGGTACTAATGAAAAACTGTTTTTT CASSPRRQGTNEKLFF
TRBD2 NA TRBJ2-5 TRBV5-1 TGCGCCTGCGGACTAGCGGGAGGGCTGCAAGAGACCCTGTACTTC CACGLAGGLQETLYF
NA NA TRBJ1-2 TRBV20-1 TGCAGTGCCCCTGAGGCCTATGGCTACACCTTC CSAPEAYGYTF
TRBD2 NA TRBJ2-5 TRBV7-2 TGTGCCAGCACGACTAGCGGAGAGACCCAGTACTTC CASTTSGETQYF
TRBD1 few TRBJ2-5 TRBV12-3/TRBV12-4 TGTGCCTCCACAGGGGGCCAAGAGACCCAGTACTTC CASTGGQETQYF
TRBD1 NA TRBJ2-7 TRBV7-9 TGTGCCAGCAGCCAGGGACAGACCTACGAGCAGTACTTC CASSQGQTYEQYF
NA few TRBJ2-5 TRBV13 TGTGCCAGCAGCGGGAGCGGGACCCAGTACTTC CASSGSGTQYF
NA NA TRBJ2-1 TRBV14 TGTGCCAGCAGCAGAAGTTCGGGGCCCCCCTACAATGAGCAGTTCTTC CASSRSSGPPYNEQFF
NA NA TRBJ2-7 TRBV24-1 TGTGCCACCAGTGAGGGACGGGGGACCCTCAAGGAGCAGTACTTC CATSEGRGTLKEQYF
TRBD2 few TRBJ2-1 TRBV7-9 TGTACCAGCAGCTTAGCGGGAGGTCCGGAGCAGTTCTTC CTSSLAGGPEQFF
NA few TRBJ2-7 TRBV28 TGTGCCAGCAGTTCAAGAGGAGAACAGGCCAACGAGCAGTACTTC CASSSRGEQANEQYF
NA NA TRBJ2-2 TRBV7-2 TGTGCCAGCAGCTTTTCTACAGGGAACACCGGGGAGCTGTTTTTT CASSFSTGNTGELFF
TRBD1 NA TRBJ2-5 TRBV20-1 TGCAGTGCTGAACAGGGGCCCGTGAGGGAGACCCAGTACTTC CSAEQGPVRETQYF
TRBD1 NA TRBJ2-1 TRBV3-1 TGTGCCAGCAGCCGAGACCGACAGGGCATCGATGAGCAGTTCTTC CASSRDRQGIDEQFF
NA NA TRBJ1-4 TRBV7-6 TGTGCCAGCAGCCCAGCTAGGGCGCCTGAAAAACTGTTTTTT CASSPARAPEKLFF
NA few TRBJ2-7 TRBV3-1 TGTGCCAGCAGCCAGAAGGGGGACGAGCAGTACTTC CASSQKGDEQYF
NA NA TRBJ1-5 TRBV9 TGTGCCCCCCCCAGGCTCAATCAGCCCCAGCATTTT CAPPRLNQPQHF
NA few TRBJ2-3 TRBV4-2 TGTGCCAGCAGCCAAGATCCGGAACCTAGCACAGATACGCAGTATTTT CASSQDPEPSTDTQYF